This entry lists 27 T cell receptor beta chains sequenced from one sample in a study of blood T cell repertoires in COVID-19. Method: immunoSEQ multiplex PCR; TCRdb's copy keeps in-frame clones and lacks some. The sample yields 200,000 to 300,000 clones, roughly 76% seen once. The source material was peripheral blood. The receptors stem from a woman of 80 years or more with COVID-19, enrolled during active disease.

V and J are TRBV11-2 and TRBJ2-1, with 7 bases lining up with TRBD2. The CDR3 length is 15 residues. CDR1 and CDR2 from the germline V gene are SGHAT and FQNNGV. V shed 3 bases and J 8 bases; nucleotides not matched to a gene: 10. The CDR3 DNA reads TGTGCCAGCAGCTTGGACCGGGGGGTGAACGATGAGCAGTTCTTC. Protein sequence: CASSLDRGVNDEQFF.

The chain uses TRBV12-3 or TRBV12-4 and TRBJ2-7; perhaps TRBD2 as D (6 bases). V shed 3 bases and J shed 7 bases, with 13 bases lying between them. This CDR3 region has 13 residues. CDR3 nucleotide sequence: TGTGCCAGCAGTTTGTACCCCGCGGGAGAGCAGTACTTC. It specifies CASSLYPAGEQYF.

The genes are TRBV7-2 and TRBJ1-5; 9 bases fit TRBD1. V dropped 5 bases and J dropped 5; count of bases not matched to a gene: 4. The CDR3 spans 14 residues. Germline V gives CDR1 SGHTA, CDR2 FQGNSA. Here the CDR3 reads CASSPGQGYQPQHF. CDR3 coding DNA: TGTGCCAGCAGCCCGGGACAGGGCTATCAGCCCCAGCATTTT.

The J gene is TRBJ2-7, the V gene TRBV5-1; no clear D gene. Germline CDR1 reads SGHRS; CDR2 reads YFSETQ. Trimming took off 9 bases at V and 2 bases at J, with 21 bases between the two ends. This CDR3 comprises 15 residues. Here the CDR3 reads CAIEGRLFPTYEQYF. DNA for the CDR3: TGCGCCATCGAAGGAAGACTCTTTCCTACCTACGAGCAGTACTTC.

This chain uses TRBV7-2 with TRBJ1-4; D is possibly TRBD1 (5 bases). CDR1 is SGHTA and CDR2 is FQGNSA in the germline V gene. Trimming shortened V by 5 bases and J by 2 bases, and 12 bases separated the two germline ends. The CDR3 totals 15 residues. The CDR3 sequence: CASSTAPGTNEKLFF. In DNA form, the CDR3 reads TGTGCCAGCAGCACCGCCCCAGGGACTAATGAAAAACTGTTTTTT.

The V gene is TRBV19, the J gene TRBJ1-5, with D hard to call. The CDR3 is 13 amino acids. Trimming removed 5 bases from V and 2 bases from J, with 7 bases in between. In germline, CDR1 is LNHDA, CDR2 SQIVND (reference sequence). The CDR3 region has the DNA TGTGCCAGTAGTGATACAGGCAATCAGCCCCAGCATTTT. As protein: CASSDTGNQPQHF. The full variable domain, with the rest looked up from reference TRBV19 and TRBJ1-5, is DGGITQSPKYLFRKEGQNVTLSCEQNLNHDAMYWYRQDPGQGLRLIYYSQIVNDFQKGDIAEGYSVSREKKESFPLTVTSAQKNPTAFYLCASSDTGNQPQHFGDGTRLSIL.

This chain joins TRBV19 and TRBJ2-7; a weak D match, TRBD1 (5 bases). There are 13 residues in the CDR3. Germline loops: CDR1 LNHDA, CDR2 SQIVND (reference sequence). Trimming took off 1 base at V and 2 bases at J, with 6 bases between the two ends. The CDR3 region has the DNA TGTGCCAGTAGTATAGGCAGGGCCTACGAGCAGTACTTC. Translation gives CASSIGRAYEQYF.

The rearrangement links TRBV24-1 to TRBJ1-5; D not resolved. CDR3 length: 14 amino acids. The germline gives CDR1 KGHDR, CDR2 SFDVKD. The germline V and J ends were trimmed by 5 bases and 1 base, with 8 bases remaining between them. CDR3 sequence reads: CATSAPGSNQPQHF. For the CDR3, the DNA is TGTGCCACCAGTGCGCCGGGAAGCAATCAGCCCCAGCATTTT.

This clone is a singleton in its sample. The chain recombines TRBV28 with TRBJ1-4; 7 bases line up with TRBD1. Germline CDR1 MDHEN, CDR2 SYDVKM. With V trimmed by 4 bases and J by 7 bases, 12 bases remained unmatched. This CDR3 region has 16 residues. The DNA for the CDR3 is TGTGCCAGCAGTTCAGTTCATGACAGGGTTGGTGAAAAACTGTTTTTT. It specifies CASSSVHDRVGEKLFF.

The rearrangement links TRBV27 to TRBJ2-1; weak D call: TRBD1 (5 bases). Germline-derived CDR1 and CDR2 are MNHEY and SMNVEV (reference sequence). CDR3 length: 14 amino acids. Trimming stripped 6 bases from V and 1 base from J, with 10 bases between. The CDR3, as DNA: TGTGCCAGCAGCCGACAGTCTTCCTACAATGAGCAGTTCTTC. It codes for CASSRQSSYNEQFF.

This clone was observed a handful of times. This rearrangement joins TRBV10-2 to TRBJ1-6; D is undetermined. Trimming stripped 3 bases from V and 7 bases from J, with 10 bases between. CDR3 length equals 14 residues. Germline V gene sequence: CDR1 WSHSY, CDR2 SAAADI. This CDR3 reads CASSEKHSNSPLHF. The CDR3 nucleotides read TGCGCCAGCAGTGAAAAGCACTCGAATTCACCCCTCCACTTT.

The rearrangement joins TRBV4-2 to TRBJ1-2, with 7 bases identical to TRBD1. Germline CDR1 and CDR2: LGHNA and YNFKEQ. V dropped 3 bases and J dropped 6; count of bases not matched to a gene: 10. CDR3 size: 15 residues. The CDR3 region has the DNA TGTGCCAGCAGCCAGCTACAGGGGCTATTTGATGGCTACACCTTC. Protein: CASSQLQGLFDGYTF.

The CDR3 loop reads CASSLRGGYGYTF. The CDR3, as DNA: TGTGCCAGCAGTTTAAGGGGGGGGTATGGCTACACCTTC. The chain links TRBV28 to TRBJ1-2; weak D call: TRBD1 (6 bases). Germline values: CDR1 MDHEN, CDR2 SYDVKM. Trimming shortened V by 2 bases and J by 5 bases, and 9 bases separated the two germline ends. The length of the CDR3 is 13 residues.

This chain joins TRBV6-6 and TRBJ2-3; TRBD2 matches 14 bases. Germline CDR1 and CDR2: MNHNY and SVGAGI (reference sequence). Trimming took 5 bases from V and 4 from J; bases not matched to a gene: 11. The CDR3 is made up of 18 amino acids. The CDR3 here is CASSRWGLAGVGADTQYF. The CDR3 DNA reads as TGTGCCAGCAGTCGCTGGGGACTAGCGGGAGTTGGGGCAGATACGCAGTATTTT.

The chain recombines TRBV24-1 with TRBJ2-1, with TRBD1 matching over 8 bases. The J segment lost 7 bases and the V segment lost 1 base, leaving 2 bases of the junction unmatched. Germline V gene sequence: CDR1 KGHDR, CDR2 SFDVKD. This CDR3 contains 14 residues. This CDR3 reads CATSDFRQGNEQFF. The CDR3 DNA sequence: TGTGCCACCAGTGATTTCCGACAGGGGAATGAGCAGTTCTTC.

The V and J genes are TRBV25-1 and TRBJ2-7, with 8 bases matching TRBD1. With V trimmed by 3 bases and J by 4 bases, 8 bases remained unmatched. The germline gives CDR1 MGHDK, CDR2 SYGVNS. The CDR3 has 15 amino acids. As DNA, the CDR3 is TGTGCCAGCAGTGATGCGCTGACAGGGGTTTACGAGCAGTACTTC. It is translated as CASSDALTGVYEQYF.

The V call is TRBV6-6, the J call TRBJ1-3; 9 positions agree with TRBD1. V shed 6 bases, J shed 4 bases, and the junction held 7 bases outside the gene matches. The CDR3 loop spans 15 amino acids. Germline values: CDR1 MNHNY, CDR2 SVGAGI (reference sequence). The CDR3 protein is CASSPQGAQGNTIYF. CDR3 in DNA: TGTGCCAGCAGCCCACAGGGGGCGCAAGGAAACACCATATATTTT.

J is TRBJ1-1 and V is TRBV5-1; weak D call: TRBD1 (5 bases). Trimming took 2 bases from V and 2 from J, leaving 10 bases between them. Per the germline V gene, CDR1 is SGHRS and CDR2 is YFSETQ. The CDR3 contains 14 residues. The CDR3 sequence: CASSFDSFNTEAFF. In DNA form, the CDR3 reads TGCGCCAGCAGCTTTGACAGCTTTAACACTGAAGCTTTCTTT.

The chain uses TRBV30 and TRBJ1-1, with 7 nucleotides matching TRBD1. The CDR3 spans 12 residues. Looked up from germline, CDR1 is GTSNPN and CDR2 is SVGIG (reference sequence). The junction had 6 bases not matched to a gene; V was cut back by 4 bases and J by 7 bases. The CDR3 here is CAWTPQGREAFF. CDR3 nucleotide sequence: TGTGCCTGGACCCCACAGGGGCGTGAAGCTTTCTTT.

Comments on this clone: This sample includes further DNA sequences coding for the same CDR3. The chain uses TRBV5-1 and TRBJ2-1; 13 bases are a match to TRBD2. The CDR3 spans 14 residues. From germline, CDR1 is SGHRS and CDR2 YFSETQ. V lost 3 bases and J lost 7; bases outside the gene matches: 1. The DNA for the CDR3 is TGCGCCAGCAGCTCGGGACTAGCGGGGAATGAGCAGTTCTTC. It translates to CASSSGLAGNEQFF.

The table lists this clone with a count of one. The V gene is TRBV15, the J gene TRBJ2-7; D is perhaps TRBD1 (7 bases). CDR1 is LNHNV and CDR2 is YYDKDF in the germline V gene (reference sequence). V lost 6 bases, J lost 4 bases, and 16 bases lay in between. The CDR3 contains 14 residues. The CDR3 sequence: CATSSGGGAYEQYF. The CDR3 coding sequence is TGTGCCACCAGTTCAGGAGGGGGCGCATACGAGCAGTACTTC.

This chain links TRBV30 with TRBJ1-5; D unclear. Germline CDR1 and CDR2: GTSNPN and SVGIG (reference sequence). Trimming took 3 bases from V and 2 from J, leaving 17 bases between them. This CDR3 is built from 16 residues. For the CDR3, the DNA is TGTGCCTGGAGAAAAGTAGGTCCCGGGGGCAATCAGCCCCAGCATTTT. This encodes CAWRKVGPGGNQPQHF.

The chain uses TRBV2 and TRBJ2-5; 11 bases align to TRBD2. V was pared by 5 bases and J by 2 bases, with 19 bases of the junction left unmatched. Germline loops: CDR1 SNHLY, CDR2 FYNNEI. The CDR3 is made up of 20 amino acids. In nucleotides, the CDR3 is TGTGCCAGCAGTCTCAACCTACAGGGGGCCCTAGCGGGGGGTCAAGAGACCCAGTACTTC. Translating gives CASSLNLQGALAGGQETQYF. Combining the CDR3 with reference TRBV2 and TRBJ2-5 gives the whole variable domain EPEVTQTPSHQVTQMGQEVILRCVPISNHLYFYWYRQILGQKVEFLVSFYNNEISEKSEIFDDQFSVERPDGSNFTLKIRSTKLEDSAMYFCASSLNLQGALAGGQETQYFGPGTRLLVL.

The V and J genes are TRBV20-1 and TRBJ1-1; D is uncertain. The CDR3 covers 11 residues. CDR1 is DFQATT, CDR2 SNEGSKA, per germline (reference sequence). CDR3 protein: CSSRENTEAFF. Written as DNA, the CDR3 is TGCAGCTCCCGGGAGAACACTGAAGCTTTCTTT.

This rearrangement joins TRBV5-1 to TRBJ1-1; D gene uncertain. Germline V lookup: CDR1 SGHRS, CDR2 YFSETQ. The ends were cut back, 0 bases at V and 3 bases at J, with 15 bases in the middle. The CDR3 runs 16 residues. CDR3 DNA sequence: TGCGCCAGCAGCTTGGCCCTTTCCTCTGCGGACACTGAAGCTTTCTTT. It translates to CASSLALSSADTEAFF.

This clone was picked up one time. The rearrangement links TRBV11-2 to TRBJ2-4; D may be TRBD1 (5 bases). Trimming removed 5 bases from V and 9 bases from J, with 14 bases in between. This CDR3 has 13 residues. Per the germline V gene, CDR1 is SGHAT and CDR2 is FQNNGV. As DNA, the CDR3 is TGTGCCAGCAGCGAAACTGCCCAGGGCATTCAGTACTTC. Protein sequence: CASSETAQGIQYF.

DNA for the CDR3: TGTGCTAGTGGTTTGGGGGGGCGCACTGAAGCTTTCTTT. This gives the protein CASGLGGRTEAFF. The chain uses TRBV12-5 and TRBJ1-1; possible D gene TRBD1, 6 bases. Trimming shortened V by 1 base and J by 4 bases, and 7 bases separated the two germline ends. The CDR3 length is 13 residues. Germline loops: CDR1 LGHNT, CDR2 FRNRAP.